Below are 20 T cell receptor beta chains sequenced from a single sample in a study of blood T cell repertoires in COVID-19. Repertoires were generated with immunoSEQ multiplex PCR, while TCRdb's copy carries only in-frame clones and drops some. The profile covers under 250,000 clones, with 85% to 90% appearing a single time and approximately 1.3% taken by the ten largest. Specimen: peripheral blood. These receptors all come from a man older than 75 with acute or convalescent COVID-19.

V is TRBV18 and J is TRBJ1-2, with 9 bases that match TRBD1. Germline CDR1 reads KGHSH; CDR2 reads LQKENI. V lost 4 bases and J lost 6; bases outside the gene matches: 9. The CDR3 runs 15 residues. This chain's CDR3 is CASSQGTGPRDGYTF. The CDR3 DNA sequence: TGTGCCAGCTCACAGGGGACAGGGCCAAGGGATGGCTACACCTTC.

In DNA form, the CDR3 reads TGCGCCAGCAGCCAAGACGGACGGGGGGCCGGATATGGCTACACCTTC. Residues: CASSQDGRGAGYGYTF. The chain carries TRBV4-3 and TRBJ1-2; D might be TRBD1 (6 bases). Looked up from germline, CDR1 is LGHNA and CDR2 is YSLEER. Trimming left V 0 bases short and J 5 bases short, with 16 bases between. The CDR3 length is 16 residues.

V and J are TRBV2 and TRBJ1-2; 10 bases align to TRBD1. Per the germline V gene, CDR1 is SNHLY and CDR2 is FYNNEI. V lost 2 bases, J lost 13 bases, and 10 bases stayed unmatched. The CDR3 loop spans 14 amino acids. The CDR3 bases are TGTGCCAGCAGTGAAAACTTAGGACAGGGGGGTTTCACCTTC. Encoded protein: CASSENLGQGGFTF.

This clone was counted once. The chain uses TRBV24-1 and TRBJ2-2; 8 bases line up with TRBD2. The J segment lost 6 bases and the V segment lost 6 bases, leaving 5 bases of the junction unmatched. Germline loops: CDR1 KGHDR, CDR2 SFDVKD. This CDR3 is 14 amino acids long. The CDR3 DNA reads TGTGCCACCAGTAACACGGGGGGGCCCGGGGAGCTGTTTTTT. Protein: CATSNTGGPGELFF.

V and J are TRBV10-3 and TRBJ1-1, with D possibly matching TRBD1 (5 bases). Germline assignment: CDR1 ENHRY and CDR2 SYGVKD. CDR3 length equals 14 residues. With 4 bases removed from V and 7 bases from J, the gap between germline ends came to 16 bases. The DNA for the CDR3 is TGTGCCATCAGTGCAGGTTTCAGGCAGGGTGAAGCTTTCTTT. Translated, it gives CAISAGFRQGEAFF.

The CDR3 DNA reads as TGTGCCACCAGTGAGGGCGGGACTAATGAAAAACTGTTTTTT. Residues: CATSEGGTNEKLFF. The rearrangement links TRBV24-1 to TRBJ1-4, with no clear D. Germline V gene lookup returns CDR1 KGHDR and CDR2 SFDVKD. V was clipped by 4 bases and J by 2 bases, with 7 bases between them. The CDR3 totals 14 residues.

The CDR3 region is CASSLGGAQSEAFF. In nucleotides, the CDR3 is TGCGCCAGCAGCTTGGGGGGAGCCCAATCTGAAGCTTTCTTT. This sequence joins TRBV5-1 and TRBJ1-1; no firm D call. Per germline, CDR1 SGHRS and CDR2 YFSETQ. The CDR3 has 14 amino acids. With 0 bases removed from V and 6 bases from J, the gap between germline ends came to 12 bases.

This clone showed up just once. V usage is TRBV19 and J usage is TRBJ1-2, with a possible D match to TRBD1 (6 bases). The germline gives CDR1 LNHDA, CDR2 SQIVND (reference sequence). The CDR3 has 16 amino acids. V was trimmed by 5 bases and J by 6 bases, leaving 22 bases between them. CDR3 DNA: TGTGCCAGTAGTTTCCGGGACACGCCTCAGACTCATGGCTACACCTTC. It codes for CASSFRDTPQTHGYTF.

The chain joins TRBV6-5 to TRBJ2-3; TRBD1 matches 7 bases. The CDR3 loop spans 14 amino acids. Germline assignment: CDR1 MNHEY and CDR2 SVGAGI. V trimming: 5 bases; J trimming: 1 base; junction bases outside the gene matches: 3. The CDR3 is CASSRGRGTDTQYF. CDR3 coding DNA: TGTGCCAGCAGTAGGGGGCGAGGCACAGATACGCAGTATTTT.

This rearrangement joins TRBV5-1 to TRBJ1-6, with no clear D. Germline V lookup: CDR1 SGHRS, CDR2 YFSETQ. This CDR3 contains 17 residues. V gave up 0 bases and J gave up 8 bases, with 18 bases separating them. CDR3 loop: CASSLAARGVDDSPLHF. CDR3 in DNA: TGCGCCAGCAGCTTGGCCGCTAGAGGAGTCGATGATTCACCCCTCCACTTT.

The chain couples TRBV7-8 to TRBJ2-1; 8 bases line up with TRBD2. This CDR3 is built from 14 residues. Germline-derived CDR1 and CDR2 are SGHVS and FQNEAQ. The V and J ends lost 8 bases and 6 bases, in that order; junction bases with no gene match: 9. The CDR3 protein is CASGSGSFSNEQFF. The CDR3 coding sequence is TGTGCCAGCGGGAGCGGGAGTTTTAGCAATGAGCAGTTCTTC.

J is TRBJ1-5 and V is TRBV7-6, with TRBD1 matching 10 bases. The V and J ends lost 5 bases and 6 bases, in that order; junction bases with no gene match: 7. The CDR3 consists of 15 residues. Germline V gene lookup returns CDR1 SGHVS and CDR2 FNYEAQ. The CDR3 DNA sequence: TGTGCCAGCAGCATGGGGACAGGGGATGGTCAGCCCCAGCATTTT. This sequence encodes CASSMGTGDGQPQHF. Variable domain in full (rest from reference TRBV7-6 and TRBJ1-5): GAGVSQSPRYKVTKRGQDVALRCDPISGHVSLYWYRQALGQGPEFLTYFNYEAQQDKSGLPNDRFSAERPEGSISTLTIQRTEQRDSAMYRCASSMGTGDGQPQHFGDGTRLSIL.

Here the CDR3 DNA reads TGTGCCAGCAGTAGCGGGATGCTTAGCAATCAGCCCCAGCATTTT. Protein: CASSSGMLSNQPQHF. This chain uses TRBV6-5 with TRBJ1-5, with unresolved D. This CDR3 region has 15 residues. The germline V gene encodes CDR1 MNHEY and CDR2 SVGAGI. Deletions cut 5 bases from V and 0 bases from J, with 11 bases between.

This sequence joins TRBV10-3 and TRBJ1-4; 8 positions match TRBD1. The ends lost 4 bases at V and 4 bases at J; junction bases unmatched: 5. Germline loops: CDR1 ENHRY, CDR2 SYGVKD. CDR3 size: 15 residues. CDR3 sequence (DNA): TGTGCCATCAGTGCGGGGACAGGTTATAATGAAAAACTGTTTTTT. It yields the protein CAISAGTGYNEKLFF.

The CDR3 nucleotides read TGTGCCAGCTCACCATCTTCCGGATTGGCTAGCGGAAGCAATGAGCAGTTCTTC. Its translation is CASSPSSGLASGSNEQFF. The rearrangement uses TRBV18 and TRBJ2-1, with TRBD2 matching 7 bases. CDR3 length: 18 residues. V shed 2 bases and J 6 bases; nucleotides not matched to a gene: 16. CDR1 and CDR2 from the germline V gene are KGHSH and LQKENI.

This clone has only a few counts. The J gene is TRBJ2-3, the V gene TRBV9; 11 bases line up with TRBD2. Per germline, CDR1 SGDLS and CDR2 YYNGEE. V was pared by 4 bases and J by 4 bases, with 2 bases of the junction left unmatched. The CDR3 loop spans 14 amino acids. The CDR3 coding sequence is TGTGCCAGCAGCCCGGGACTAGCGGCAGATACGCAGTATTTT. It specifies CASSPGLAADTQYF. Together with reference TRBV9 and TRBJ2-3, the CDR3 gives the full variable domain: DSGVTQTPKHLITATGQRVTLRCSPRSGDLSVYWYQQSLDQGLQFLIQYYNGEERAKGNILERFSAQQFPDLHSELNLSSLELGDSALYFCASSPGLAADTQYFGPGTRLTVL.

This clone was found a few times. The chain couples TRBV15 to TRBJ1-5, with 11 bases fitting TRBD1. Germline lookup yields CDR1 LNHNV and CDR2 YYDKDF (reference sequence). J gave up 6 bases and V 5 bases, and 9 bases lay outside the gene matches. There are 16 residues in the CDR3. CDR3 DNA: TGTGCCACCAGCCCTCCGGGACAGGGGGAGTTTCAGCCCCAGCATTTT. Protein sequence: CATSPPGQGEFQPQHF.

J is TRBJ1-1 and V is TRBV28; 10 bases map to TRBD1. Germline V gene lookup returns CDR1 MDHEN and CDR2 SYDVKM. Germline trimming cut 8 bases from V and 2 bases from J; bases unmatched to any gene: 17. The CDR3 covers 18 residues. CDR3 sequence reads: CASDGGQGNFRGNTEAFF. DNA for the CDR3: TGTGCCAGCGACGGGGGACAGGGGAACTTTCGAGGAAACACTGAAGCTTTCTTT.

The chain has TRBV18 and TRBJ2-2, with D possibly TRBD1 on 6 matching bases. V shed 2 bases and J shed 3 bases, with 10 bases lying between them. Per the germline V gene, CDR1 is KGHSH and CDR2 is LQKENI. The CDR3 spans 15 residues. For the CDR3, the DNA is TGTGCCAGCTCACCAGATCGACAGGACACCGGGGAGCTGTTTTTT. Protein product: CASSPDRQDTGELFF.

This clone has only a few counts. The chain carries TRBV6-4 and TRBJ2-2; D unresolved. The CDR3 runs to 14 residues. The germline V and J ends were trimmed by 3 bases and 0 bases, with 5 bases remaining between them. Germline CDR1 reads MRHNA; CDR2 reads SNTAGT. The CDR3, as DNA: TGTGCCAGCAGTGAAGCCGCGAACACCGGGGAGCTGTTTTTT. As protein: CASSEAANTGELFF.